The entry below describes one TCR beta chain. This sample is drawn from a study of technical replicates of blood from a few donors. Deletions cut 0 bases from V and 7 bases from J, with 7 bases between. The CDR3 totals 12 residues. The germline gives CDR1 MNHNY, CDR2 SVGAGI (reference sequence). Only in-frame clones appear in the TCRdb table, and some are missing; sequencing was by immunoSEQ multiplex PCR. The sample consists of about 73,000 clones, 90% of them appearing once. The sequenced sample was PBMCs. The chain has TRBV6-6 and TRBJ2-7; possibly TRBD1 for D (5 bases). The clonotype originates from a human donor in good health. Some clones in this sample may be carry-over from other donors' samples. CDR3 bases: TGTGCCAGCAGTTACTCAGACAGAGAGCAGTACTTC. Protein sequence: CASSYSDREQYF.